This passage covers 2 T cell receptor beta chains from one sample sequenced in a study of cytomegalovirus exposure and HLA in healthy donors. 60 Vbeta and 13 Jbeta primers were used in PCR. Data came from immunoSEQ multiplex PCR; TCRdb stores just in-frame clones and leaves some out. The sample has about 94,000 clones; over 65% are singletons. The sample consisted of PBMCs. These receptors were obtained from a man under 40 in good health and CMV-seronegative.

The chain links TRBV9 to TRBJ1-1; unclear D gene. CDR1 SGDLS and CDR2 YYNGEE come from the germline V gene. The CDR3 covers 14 residues. V was cut by 0 bases and J by 3 bases, with 9 bases left in between. CDR3 residues: CASSVVESYTEAFF. For the CDR3, the DNA is TGTGCCAGCAGCGTAGTCGAGAGTTACACTGAAGCTTTCTTT.

The J gene is TRBJ2-3, the V gene TRBV6-5; a possible D gene is TRBD1 (6 bases). Trimming left V 2 bases short and J 4 bases short, with 13 bases between. There are 15 residues in the CDR3. The V gene's germline CDR1 is MNHEY and CDR2 SVGAGI. DNA of the CDR3: TGTGCCAGCAGTTACAGAGACAGGTCCCCAGATACGCAGTATTTT. This gives the protein CASSYRDRSPDTQYF.